This TCR beta chain was sequenced in a study of blood T cell repertoires in COVID-19. Study summary: Acute and convalescent COVID-19 samples came from the United States, Italy and Spain.

This clone was seen just once. The V end lost 5 bases, the J end lost 4 bases, and 11 bases lay between the germline ends. This CDR3 is built from 13 residues. Germline values: CDR1 SGHAT, CDR2 FQNNGV. Sequencing used immunoSEQ multiplex PCR; TCRdb keeps in-frame clones, though not all of them. Of 180,000 or so clones in the sample, 86% were seen once. J is TRBJ1-2 and V is TRBV11-2; D unresolved. The sequence was collected from a woman under 40 who had recovered from COVID-19. The sequenced material came from PBMCs or T cells enriched from blood (not recorded which). CDR3: CASSREVAYGYTF. Written as DNA, the CDR3 is TGTGCCAGCAGCCGGGAGGTAGCCTATGGCTACACCTTC. Full variable domain (outside the CDR3, taken from reference TRBV11-2 and TRBJ1-2): EAGVAQSPRYKIIEKRQSVAFWCNPISGHATLYWYQQILGQGPKLLIQFQNNGVVDDSQLPKDRFSAERLKGVDSTLKIQPAKLEDSAVYLCASSREVAYGYTFGSGTRLTVV.